The text below deals with one T cell receptor (beta chain). This specimen belongs to a study of blood T cell repertoires in COVID-19. As for the study in general: Sites across the United States, Italy and Spain contributed samples from acute and convalescent COVID-19. T cells, B-cell-depleted T cells, or PBMCs provided the cDNA or gDNA that served as material.

V gave up 5 bases and J gave up 7 bases; unmatched junction bases: 10. There are 16 residues in the CDR3. Germline CDR1 is MDHEN and CDR2 is SYDVKM. Methods used by the authors: Amplification with reference gene primers provided the estimates of nucleated cell counts. Clones were sequenced by immunoSEQ multiplex PCR, and TCRdb holds only the in-frame ones, with some missing. The DNA gave D and trimming, while V, J and clone size come from that table. This table holds roughly 280,000 clones, around 78% found once. The TCR was taken from a man aged 60 to 69 who had recovered from COVID-19. Sequenced material: peripheral blood. This chain links TRBV28 with TRBJ1-4, with TRBD1 matching 10 bases. This CDR3 is CASSKPGQGSSEKLFF. The CDR3 DNA reads as TGTGCCAGCAGTAAACCGGGACAGGGGTCGAGTGAAAAACTGTTTTTT.